This TCR beta chain emerged from a study of T cells in Graves' hyperthyroidism and ophthalmopathy. Regarding the study as a whole: In blood, most of the thyroid clonotypes expanded above 0.001 were also present. Ophthalmopathy onset followed model prediction by a median roughly six months.

Amplification yielded TCR beta CDR3 regions, with RNA transcripts as the source. The TCR CDR3 was amplified in a first-round RT-PCR using the HTBI primer set. TCRdb called the multiplex PCR reads again in MiXCR, with one record for every CDR3 protein. The data contain approximately 560,000 distinct CDR3 sequences, around 16% of them singletons. No ophthalmopathy progression within 18 months constituted stable Graves' hyperthyroidism. Using 9.5 to 10 ml of fresh peripheral blood, PBMCs were prepared. This clonotype was counted only a few times. As yet, its antigen is unknown. The CDR3 sequence is 16 residues long. CDR1 and CDR2 from the germline V gene are SGHRS and YFSETQ. The ends were cut back, 0 bases at V and 5 bases at J, with 17 bases in the middle.

The rearrangement links TRBV5-1 to TRBJ2-5, with a possible D match to TRBD1 (5 bases). The receptor was derived from a woman younger than 45 with Graves' hyperthyroidism. What was sequenced was blood. This CDR3 reads CASSLGETVPGETQYF. The CDR3 nucleotides read TGCGCCAGCAGCTTGGGAGAGACAGTCCCTGGGGAGACCCAGTACTTC.